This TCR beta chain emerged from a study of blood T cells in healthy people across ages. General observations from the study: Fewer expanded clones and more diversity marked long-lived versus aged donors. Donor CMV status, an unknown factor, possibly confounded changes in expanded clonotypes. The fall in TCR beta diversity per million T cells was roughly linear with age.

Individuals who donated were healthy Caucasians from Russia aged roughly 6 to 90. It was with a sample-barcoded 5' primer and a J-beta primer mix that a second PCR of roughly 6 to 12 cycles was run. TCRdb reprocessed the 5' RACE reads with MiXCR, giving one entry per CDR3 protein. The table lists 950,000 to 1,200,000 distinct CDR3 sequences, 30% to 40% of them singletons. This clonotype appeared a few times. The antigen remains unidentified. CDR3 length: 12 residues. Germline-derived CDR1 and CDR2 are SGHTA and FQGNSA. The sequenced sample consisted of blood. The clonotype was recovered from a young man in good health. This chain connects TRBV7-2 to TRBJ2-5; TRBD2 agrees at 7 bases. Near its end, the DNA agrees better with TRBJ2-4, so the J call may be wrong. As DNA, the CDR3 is TGTGCCAGCAGCGCGGGAGTGGACATTCAGTACTTC. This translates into CASSAGVDIQYF.